A selection of T cell receptor beta chains follows, all from one sample in a study of T cells after yellow fever vaccination. TCRdb re-called the 5' RACE reads through MiXCR, storing one row per CDR3 protein. This sample carries some 400,000 distinct CDR3 sequences, about 6% of them seen once, and the ten largest clones take roughly 15%. The sample was PBMCs, taken 5 days after the yellow fever booster vaccination. The receptors here all came from a man younger than 45 who received the YFV17D yellow fever vaccine. Both conserved end residues are part of each CDR3. The D gene is left open where the match is weak. Only some rows state a clone size, as once, few, many or a class for expanded clones.

D,length,size,V,J,DNA,CDR3
NA,11,many,TRBV5-6,TRBJ2-7,TGTGCCAGCAGCAAGAGCCCCGAGCAGTACTTC,CASSKSPEQYF
TRBD2,16,NA,TRBV7-2,TRBJ2-3,TGTGCCAGCAGCCCCCCCCGGGGGGGGTGGGCAGATACGCAGTATTTT,CASSPPRGGWADTQYF
NA,13,few,TRBV12-3/TRBV12-4,TRBJ1-2,TGTGCCAGCAGTTTAGTTGGGACCCATGGCTACACCTTC,CASSLVGTHGYTF
NA,12,NA,TRBV18,TRBJ2-4,TGTGCCAGCTCACCAGGAATGGACATTCAGTACTTC,CASSPGMDIQYF
NA,18,NA,TRBV11-1,TRBJ2-3,TGTGCCAGCAGCTTAGGGGCCGGAGGGACCTTTACCACAGATACGCAGTATTTT,CASSLGAGGTFTTDTQYF
NA,16,few,TRBV9,TRBJ2-7,TGTGCCAGCAGCGTAGAATTGGCAGCCCCCCCCTACGAGCAGTACTTC,CASSVELAAPPYEQYF
TRBD2,17,few,TRBV6-2/TRBV6-3,TRBJ2-1,TGTGCCAGCAGTTACTCGGGACTAGCGGAATTCTACAATGAGCAGTTCTTC,CASSYSGLAEFYNEQFF
TRBD1,14,NA,TRBV5-1,TRBJ2-5,TGCGCCAGCAGCCCAGGGGGTAATAGGGAGACCCAGTACTTC,CASSPGGNRETQYF
NA,15,many,TRBV20-1,TRBJ2-2,TGCAGTGCTAGAGATAGGACAGCTAACACCGGGGAGCTGTTTTTT,CSARDRTANTGELFF
NA,13,many,TRBV19,TRBJ2-5,TGTGCCAGGACCGGGACCAGGGGAGAGACCCAGTACTTC,CARTGTRGETQYF
NA,16,many,TRBV20-1,TRBJ2-7,TGCAGTGCTAGAGCGAGGTTTGAACTCGCCACATACGAGCAGTACTTC,CSARARFELATYEQYF
TRBD1,16,many,TRBV5-1,TRBJ1-1,TGCGCCAGCAGCCTTTCCGGACAGGGCTTGAACACTGAAGCTTTCTTT,CASSLSGQGLNTEAFF
TRBD2,18,many,TRBV5-6,TRBJ2-1,TGTGCCAGCAGCTTCGAGACTAGCGGGGTTAGCTCCTACAATGAGCAGTTCTTC,CASSFETSGVSSYNEQFF
TRBD2,15,many,TRBV7-2,TRBJ2-1,TGTGCCAGCACCCTTAGGACTAGCGGAGCCAATGAGCAGTTCTTC,CASTLRTSGANEQFF
TRBD2,15,many,TRBV5-1,TRBJ2-5,TGCGCCAGCAGCTGGAGAGCGGGAGGCGGAGAGACCCAGTACTTC,CASSWRAGGGETQYF
NA,15,many,TRBV5-1,TRBJ2-3,TGCGCCAGCAGCTTGGTTCGCGGTAGCACAGATACGCAGTATTTT,CASSLVRGSTDTQYF
NA,15,many,TRBV27,TRBJ1-5,TGTGCCAGCGCTCCTAGACAGGTCAGCAATCAGCCCCAGCATTTT,CASAPRQVSNQPQHF
NA,11,few,TRBV29-1,TRBJ2-5,TGCAGCGCTATTAGGGAAGAGACCCAGTACTTC,CSAIREETQYF
TRBD2,15,many,TRBV28,TRBJ2-2,TGTGCCAGCACTTTGGTAGGACTAGCGGCCGGGGAGCTGTTTTTT,CASTLVGLAAGELFF
TRBD1,12,many,TRBV12-3/TRBV12-4,TRBJ2-7,TGTGCCGGGGGACAGGGAGGCGGCGAGCAGTACTTC,CAGGQGGGEQYF
NA,14,few,TRBV20-1,TRBJ2-5,TGCAGTGCTGATAGCGGAGCCCTGTGGGAGACCCAGTACTTC,CSADSGALWETQYF
NA,16,many,TRBV3-1,TRBJ2-7,TGTGCCAGCAGCCAAGGTTGGGGGACATTAGCCTACGAGCAGTACTTC,CASSQGWGTLAYEQYF
TRBD1,13,NA,TRBV29-1,TRBJ2-7,TGCAGCGTTTGGCAGGGGGCTTCCTACGAGCAGTACTTC,CSVWQGASYEQYF
NA,17,few,TRBV5-1,TRBJ2-2,TGCGCCAGCAGCCTAACCCTCGGCGGCGGGCTCTCCGGGGAGCTGTTTTTT,CASSLTLGGGLSGELFF
NA,14,few,TRBV5-8,TRBJ2-7,TGTGCCAGCAGCTTGGTGAGCCATGGCCTCGAGCAGTACTTC,CASSLVSHGLEQYF
NA,14,many,TRBV6-2/TRBV6-3,TRBJ1-1,TGTGCCAGCAGTTACTCAGGATTTAACACTGAAGCTTTCTTT,CASSYSGFNTEAFF
NA,14,few,TRBV6-5,TRBJ1-5,TGTGCCAGCAGAGCCGGGACAAGCAATCAGCCCCAGCATTTT,CASRAGTSNQPQHF
NA,17,few,TRBV4-2,TRBJ2-5,TGTGCCAGCAGCCAACCCCTAACTGGGGGCGAACGAGAGACCCAGTACTTC,CASSQPLTGGERETQYF
NA,13,many,TRBV18,TRBJ2-5,TGTGCCAGCTCACCTGTAGGAGGGGAGACCCAGTACTTC,CASSPVGGETQYF
NA,14,NA,TRBV6-2/TRBV6-3,TRBJ2-7,TGTGCCAGCAGTTACGCGGACAACTCCTACGAGCAGTACTTC,CASSYADNSYEQYF
TRBD1,15,NA,TRBV7-2,TRBJ2-7,TGTGCCAGCAGCTTCGGGGCTGACAGGGGGCGCGAGCAGTACTTC,CASSFGADRGREQYF
TRBD2,15,many,TRBV7-9,TRBJ2-7,TGTGCCAGCAGTCAATCATCCCTAGCGGTATACGAGCAGTACTTC,CASSQSSLAVYEQYF
TRBD1,14,many,TRBV7-2,TRBJ1-1,TGTGCCAGCATCCTTCAGGGGGCTGGCACTGAAGCTTTCTTT,CASILQGAGTEAFF
TRBD2,15,NA,TRBV20-1,TRBJ2-1,TGCAGTGCAAGGACTAGCGTGAACTCCTACAATGAGCAGTTCTTC,CSARTSVNSYNEQFF
NA,12,many,TRBV29-1,TRBJ2-4,TGCAGCGTTGGGGGCATGGAAAACATTCAGTACTTC,CSVGGMENIQYF
NA,14,NA,TRBV28,TRBJ2-2,TGTGCCAGCAAACTCGGGTCCGTTACCGGGGAGCTGTTTTTT,CASKLGSVTGELFF
NA,13,NA,TRBV9,TRBJ1-1,TGTGCCAGCAGCGTAGGGGGGAGTAGTGAAGCTTTCTTT,CASSVGGSSEAFF
NA,13,few,TRBV27,TRBJ2-7,TGTGCCAGCAGTTCATGGTCACCCTACGAGCAGTACTTC,CASSSWSPYEQYF
TRBD2,15,NA,TRBV5-1,TRBJ2-1,TGCGCCAGCAGCATGACTAGCGGGAGCTACAATGAGCAGTTCTTC,CASSMTSGSYNEQFF
NA,17,NA,TRBV18,TRBJ2-1,TGTGCCAGCTCACCACTCGTCGGGAGCGGCTCTACGGTTGAGCAGTTCTTC,CASSPLVGSGSTVEQFF
NA,15,NA,TRBV4-1,TRBJ2-7,TGCGCCAGCAGCCAAGGTACCCACAGCTCCTACGAGCAGTACTTC,CASSQGTHSSYEQYF
TRBD2,19,NA,TRBV11-2,TRBJ2-3,TGTGCCAGCAGCCCCGGACTAGCGGGAGGTGGTGTAGGGACAGATACGCAGTATTTT,CASSPGLAGGGVGTDTQYF
NA,12,few,TRBV20-1,TRBJ1-5,TGCAGTGCCCGAGGGGGATATCAGCCCCAGCATTTT,CSARGGYQPQHF
NA,14,NA,TRBV5-1,TRBJ2-2,TGCGCCAGCAGCTTAATTGAGAACACCGGGGAGCTGTTTTTT,CASSLIENTGELFF
TRBD1,16,few,TRBV23-1,TRBJ2-7,TGCGCCAGCAGTCACCTGAGGGACAGGGGCTCCTACGAGCAGTACTTC,CASSHLRDRGSYEQYF
TRBD1,16,few,TRBV20-1,TRBJ1-1,TGCAGTGCTAGAGACTTTAAACAGGGGTTCAACACTGAAGCTTTCTTT,CSARDFKQGFNTEAFF
TRBD2,15,few,TRBV5-1,TRBJ2-7,TGCGCCAGCGCTCGTGGACTAGCGGGAGGCTACGAGCAGTACTTC,CASARGLAGGYEQYF
NA,15,NA,TRBV9,TRBJ2-2,TGTGCCAGCATGAGGGGGAATTCAGGCACCGGGGAGCTGTTTTTT,CASMRGNSGTGELFF
NA,14,NA,TRBV15,TRBJ1-1,TGTGCCACCAGCAGCTCCCCACAGAACACTGAAGCTTTCTTT,CATSSSPQNTEAFF
NA,13,NA,TRBV20-1,TRBJ2-1,TGCAGTGCTCGCCGCAAAGGGGGAGGCGAGCAGTTCTTC,CSARRKGGGEQFF
TRBD2,14,few,TRBV7-2,TRBJ2-3,TGTGCCAGCAACGTCGGGACTAGCGGGAATACGCAGTATTTT,CASNVGTSGNTQYF
TRBD2,14,few,TRBV14,TRBJ2-1,TGTGCCAGCAGTGAGACTAGCGGGATGAGGGAGCAGTTCTTC,CASSETSGMREQFF